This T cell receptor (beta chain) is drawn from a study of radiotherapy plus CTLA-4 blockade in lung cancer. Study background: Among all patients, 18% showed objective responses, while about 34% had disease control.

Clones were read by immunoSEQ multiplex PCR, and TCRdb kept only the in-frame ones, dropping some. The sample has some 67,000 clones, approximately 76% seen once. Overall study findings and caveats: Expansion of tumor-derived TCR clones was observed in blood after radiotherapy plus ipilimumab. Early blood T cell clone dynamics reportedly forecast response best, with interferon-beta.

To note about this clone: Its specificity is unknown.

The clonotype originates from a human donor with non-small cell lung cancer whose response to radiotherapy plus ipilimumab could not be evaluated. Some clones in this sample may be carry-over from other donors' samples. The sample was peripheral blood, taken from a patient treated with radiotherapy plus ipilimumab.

The CDR3 nucleotides read TGTGCCAGTAGTATAAGCAGACAGGTCAACACCGGGGAGCTGTTTTTT. Residues: CASSISRQVNTGELFF. The V and J genes are TRBV19 and TRBJ2-2, with TRBD1 as a possible D gene (6 bases). Between the trimmed V and J ends, which lost 2 bases and 2 bases, there was a span of 12 bases. The germline CDR1 and CDR2 sequences are LNHDA and SQIVND (reference sequence). The CDR3 runs to 16 residues.